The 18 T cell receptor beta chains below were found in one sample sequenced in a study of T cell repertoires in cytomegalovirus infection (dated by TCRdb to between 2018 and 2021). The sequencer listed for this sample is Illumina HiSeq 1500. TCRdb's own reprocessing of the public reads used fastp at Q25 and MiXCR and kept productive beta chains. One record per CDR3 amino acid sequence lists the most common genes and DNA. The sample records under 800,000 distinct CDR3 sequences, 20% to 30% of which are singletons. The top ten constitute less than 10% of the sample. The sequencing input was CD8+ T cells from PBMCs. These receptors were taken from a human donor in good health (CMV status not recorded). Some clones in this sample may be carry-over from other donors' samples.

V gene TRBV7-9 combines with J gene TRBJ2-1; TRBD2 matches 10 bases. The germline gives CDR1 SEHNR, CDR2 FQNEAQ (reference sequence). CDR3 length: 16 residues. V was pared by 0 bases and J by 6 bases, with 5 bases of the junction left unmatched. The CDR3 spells CASSLAPSGGLNEQFF. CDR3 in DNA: TGTGCCAGCAGCTTAGCCCCTAGCGGGGGACTCAATGAGCAGTTCTTC.

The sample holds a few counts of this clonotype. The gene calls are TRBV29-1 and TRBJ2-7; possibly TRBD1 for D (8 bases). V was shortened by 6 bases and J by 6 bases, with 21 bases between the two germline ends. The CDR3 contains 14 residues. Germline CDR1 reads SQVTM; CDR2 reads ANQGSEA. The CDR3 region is CSVETGQGGSEQYF. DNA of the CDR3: TGCAGCGTCGAAACCGGACAGGGAGGGAGCGAGCAGTACTTC.

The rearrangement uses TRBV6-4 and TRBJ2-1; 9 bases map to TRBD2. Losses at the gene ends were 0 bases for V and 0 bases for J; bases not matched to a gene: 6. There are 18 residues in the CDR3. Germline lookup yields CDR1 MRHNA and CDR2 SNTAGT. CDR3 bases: TGTGCCAGCAGTGACTCGATAGGAGCGGGGGGCTCCTACAATGAGCAGTTCTTC. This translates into CASSDSIGAGGSYNEQFF.

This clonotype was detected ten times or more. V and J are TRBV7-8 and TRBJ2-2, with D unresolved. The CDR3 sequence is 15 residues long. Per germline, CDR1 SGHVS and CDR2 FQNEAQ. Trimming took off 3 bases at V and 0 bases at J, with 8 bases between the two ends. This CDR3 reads CASSFKTSNTGELFF. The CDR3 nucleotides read TGTGCCAGCAGCTTTAAAACATCGAACACCGGGGAGCTGTTTTTT.

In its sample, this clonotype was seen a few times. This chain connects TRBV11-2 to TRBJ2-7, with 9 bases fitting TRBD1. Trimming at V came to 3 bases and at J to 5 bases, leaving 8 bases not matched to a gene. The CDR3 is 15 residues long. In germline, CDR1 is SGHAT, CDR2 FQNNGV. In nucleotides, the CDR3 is TGTGCCAGCAGCTTCGGGACAGGGTTTCAGGACGAGCAGTACGTC. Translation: CASSFGTGFQDEQYV.

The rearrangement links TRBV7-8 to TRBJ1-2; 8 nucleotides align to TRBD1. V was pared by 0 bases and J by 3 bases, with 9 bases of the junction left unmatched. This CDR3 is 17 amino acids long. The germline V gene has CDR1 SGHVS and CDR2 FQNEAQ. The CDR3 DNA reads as TGTGCCAGCAGCTTAGCGGGACACAGGGGGGTGGACTATGGCTACACCTTC. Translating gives CASSLAGHRGVDYGYTF.

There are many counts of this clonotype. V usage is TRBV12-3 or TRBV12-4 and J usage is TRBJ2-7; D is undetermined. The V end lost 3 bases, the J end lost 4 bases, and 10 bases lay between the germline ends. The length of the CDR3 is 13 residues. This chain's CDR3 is CASSFNLEYEQYF. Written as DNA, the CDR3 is TGTGCCAGCAGTTTTAATTTGGAGTACGAGCAGTACTTC.

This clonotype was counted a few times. CDR3: CASSSGLDQYF. As DNA, the CDR3 is TGTGCCAGCAGCTCCGGTCTGGACCAGTACTTC. The V call is TRBV7-9, the J call TRBJ2-5, with no clear D. Germline V lookup: CDR1 SEHNR, CDR2 FQNEAQ (reference sequence). The CDR3 runs to 11 residues. V lost 4 bases and J 10 bases, leaving 10 bases between the germline ends.

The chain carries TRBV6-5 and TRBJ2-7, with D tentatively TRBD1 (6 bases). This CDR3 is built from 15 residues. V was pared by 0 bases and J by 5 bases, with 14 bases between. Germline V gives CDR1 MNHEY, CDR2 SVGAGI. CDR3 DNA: TGTGCCAGCAGTTACTCCAAGTGGGGGCCTCACGAGCAGTACTTC. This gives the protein CASSYSKWGPHEQYF.

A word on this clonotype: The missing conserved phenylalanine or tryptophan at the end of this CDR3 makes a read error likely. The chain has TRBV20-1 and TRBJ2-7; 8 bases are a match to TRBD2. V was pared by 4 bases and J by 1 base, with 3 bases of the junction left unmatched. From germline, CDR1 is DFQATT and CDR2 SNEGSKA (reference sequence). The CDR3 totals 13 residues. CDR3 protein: CSAIGGASYEQYL. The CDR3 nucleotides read TGCAGTGCTATCGGGGGGGCTTCCTACGAGCAGTACCTC.

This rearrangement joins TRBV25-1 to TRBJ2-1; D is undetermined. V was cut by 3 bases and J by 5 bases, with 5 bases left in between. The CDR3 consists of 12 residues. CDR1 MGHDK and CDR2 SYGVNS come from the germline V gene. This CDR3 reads CASSEIDNEQFF. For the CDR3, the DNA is TGTGCCAGCAGTGAGATCGACAATGAGCAGTTCTTC.

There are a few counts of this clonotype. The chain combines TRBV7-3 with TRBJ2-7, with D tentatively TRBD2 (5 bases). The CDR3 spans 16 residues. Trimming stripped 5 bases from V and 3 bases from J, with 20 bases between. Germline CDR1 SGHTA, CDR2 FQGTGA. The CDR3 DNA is TGTGCCAGCAGCCCCCTAGCAAAAAAGGATTTCTACGAGCAGTACGTC. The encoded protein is CASSPLAKKDFYEQYV.

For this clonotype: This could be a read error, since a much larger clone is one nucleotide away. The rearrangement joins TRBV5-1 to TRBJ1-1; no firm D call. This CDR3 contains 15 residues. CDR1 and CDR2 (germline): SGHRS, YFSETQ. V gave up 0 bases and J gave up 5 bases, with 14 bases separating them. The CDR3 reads CASSLGEGGLTEAFF. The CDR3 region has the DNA TGCGCCAGCAGCTTGGGCGAAGGTGGATTAACTGAAGCTTTCTTT.

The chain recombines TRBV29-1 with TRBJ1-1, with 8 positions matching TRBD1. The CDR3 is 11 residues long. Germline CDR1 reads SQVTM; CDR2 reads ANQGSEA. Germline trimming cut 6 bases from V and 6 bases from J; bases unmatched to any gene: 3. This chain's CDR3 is CSVPQGAEAFF. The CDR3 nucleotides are TGCAGCGTGCCACAGGGGGCTGAAGCTTTCTTT.

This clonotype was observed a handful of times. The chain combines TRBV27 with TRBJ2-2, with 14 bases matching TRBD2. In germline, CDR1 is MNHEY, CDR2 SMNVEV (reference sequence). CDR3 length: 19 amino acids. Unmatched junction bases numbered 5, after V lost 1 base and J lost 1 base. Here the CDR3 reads CASSLWGLAGAKNTGELFF. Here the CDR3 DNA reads TGTGCCAGCAGTTTATGGGGACTAGCGGGGGCGAAGAACACCGGGGAGCTGTTTTTT.

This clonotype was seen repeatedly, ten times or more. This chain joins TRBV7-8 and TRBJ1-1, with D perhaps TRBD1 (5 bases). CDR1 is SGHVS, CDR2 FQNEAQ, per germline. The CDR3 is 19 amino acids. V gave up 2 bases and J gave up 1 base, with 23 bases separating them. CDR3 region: CASSLTGVPTGMENTEAFF. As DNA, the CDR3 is TGTGCCAGCAGCTTAACCGGGGTGCCAACAGGTATGGAGAACACTGAAGCTTTCTTT.

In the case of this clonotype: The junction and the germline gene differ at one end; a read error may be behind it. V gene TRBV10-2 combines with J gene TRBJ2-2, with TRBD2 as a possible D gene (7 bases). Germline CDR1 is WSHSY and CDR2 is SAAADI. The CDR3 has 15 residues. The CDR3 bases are TGCGCCAACAGTAGTCGGGGGGCGGAGACCGGGGAGCTGTTTTTT. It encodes CANSSRGAETGELFF.

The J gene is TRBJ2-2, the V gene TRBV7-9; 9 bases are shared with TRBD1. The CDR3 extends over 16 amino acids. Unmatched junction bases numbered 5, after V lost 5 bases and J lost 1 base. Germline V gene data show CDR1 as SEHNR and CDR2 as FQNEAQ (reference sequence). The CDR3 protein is CASSPTGGKNTGELFF. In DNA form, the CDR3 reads TGTGCCAGCAGCCCCACAGGGGGCAAGAACACCGGGGAGCTGTTTTTT.